This T cell receptor beta chain was captured in a study of T cells in Graves' hyperthyroidism and ophthalmopathy. Using RNA transcripts as the source, TCR beta CDR3 regions were amplified. Primed by the HTBI set, a first-round RT-PCR was run on the TCR CDR3. TCRdb reprocessed the multiplex PCR reads with MiXCR, giving one entry per CDR3 protein. Found here are approximately 690,000 distinct CDR3 sequences, less than 25% of them singletons; the top ten hold 34%. J was trimmed by 4 bases and V by 4 bases; bases with no gene match: 16. Germline-derived CDR1 and CDR2 are LGHNA and YSLEER. The CDR3 is made up of 19 amino acids.

This chain connects TRBV4-3 to TRBJ2-3; TRBD2 matches 11 bases. This TCR derives from a man aged 25 to 45 with Graves' ophthalmopathy. The sequenced sample was blood. CDR3 nucleotide sequence: TGCGCCAGCAGCCCCAACGAAGGTCAACTAGCGGGAGTGGCAGATACGCAGTATTTT. It is translated as CASSPNEGQLAGVADTQYF.